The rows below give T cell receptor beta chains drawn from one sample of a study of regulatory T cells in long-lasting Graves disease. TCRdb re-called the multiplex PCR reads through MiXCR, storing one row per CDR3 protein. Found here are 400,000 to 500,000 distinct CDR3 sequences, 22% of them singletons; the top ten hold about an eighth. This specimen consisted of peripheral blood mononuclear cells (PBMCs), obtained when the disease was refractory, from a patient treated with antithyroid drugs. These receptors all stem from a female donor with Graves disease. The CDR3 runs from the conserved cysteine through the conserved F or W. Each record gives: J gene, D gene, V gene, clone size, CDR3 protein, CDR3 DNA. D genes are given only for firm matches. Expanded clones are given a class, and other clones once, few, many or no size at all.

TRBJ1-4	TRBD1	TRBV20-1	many	CSALTRTGGEKLFF	TGCAGTGCTCTGACTAGGACAGGGGGTGAAAAACTGTTTTTT
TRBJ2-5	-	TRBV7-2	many	CASSFAPPTVRFQETQYF	TGTGCCAGCAGCTTCGCCCCTCCGACAGTCAGGTTCCAAGAGACCCAGTACTTC
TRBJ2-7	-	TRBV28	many	CASSSPMLDYEQYF	TGTGCCAGCAGTTCACCAATGTTAGACTACGAGCAGTACTTC
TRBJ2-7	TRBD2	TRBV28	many	CASSFELAGGRTYEQYF	TGTGCCAGCAGTTTTGAACTAGCGGGAGGTAGGACCTACGAGCAGTACTTC
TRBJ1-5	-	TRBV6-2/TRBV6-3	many	CASSSLGQTGLRHF	TGTGCCAGCAGTTCATTGGGACAAACTGGTCTTCGGCATTTT
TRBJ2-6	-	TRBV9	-	CASSTGQFSGANVLTF	TGTGCCAGCAGCACCGGACAGTTCTCTGGGGCCAACGTCCTGACTTTC
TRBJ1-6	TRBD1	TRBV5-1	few	CASSRTGQGNTPLHF	TGCGCCAGCAGCCGGACAGGACAGGGTAATACACCCCTCCACTTT
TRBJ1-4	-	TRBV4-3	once	CASSQDSRGGGEKLFF	TGCGCCAGCAGCCAAGATTCACGGGGAGGAGGTGAAAAACTGTTTTTT
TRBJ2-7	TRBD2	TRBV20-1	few	CSARTSGGPGEQYF	TGCAGTGCTCGGACTAGCGGGGGGCCCGGGGAGCAGTACTTC
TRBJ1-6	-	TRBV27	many	CASSLVGDRNSPLHF	TGTGCCAGCAGTTTGGTGGGAGATAGGAATTCACCCCTCCACTTT
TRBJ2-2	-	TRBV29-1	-	CSVELGARGTGELFF	TGCAGCGTTGAGTTGGGGGCCCGGGGCACCGGGGAGCTGTTTTTT
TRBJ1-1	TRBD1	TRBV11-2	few	CASRPRDRGTEAFF	TGTGCCAGCAGACCCCGGGACAGGGGCACTGAAGCTTTCTTT
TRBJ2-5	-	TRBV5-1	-	CASSLAIGAKETQYF	TGCGCCAGCAGCTTGGCCATTGGCGCCAAAGAGACCCAGTACTTC
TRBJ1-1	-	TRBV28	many	CASSFSTEAFF	TGTGCCAGCAGTTTTTCGACGGAAGCTTTCTTT